This T cell receptor (beta chain) originates from a study of blood T cell repertoires in COVID-19. Using immunoSEQ multiplex PCR, the repertoire was profiled, and TCRdb retains in-frame clones only, with some absent. In the table there are around 140,000 clones, 80% to 90% of which are singletons. The germline CDR1 and CDR2 sequences are SGHTA and FQGNSA. CDR3 length: 16 amino acids. The J segment lost 0 bases and the V segment lost 5 bases, leaving 6 bases of the junction unmatched. This sequence joins TRBV7-2 and TRBJ2-1; 8 bases align to TRBD2. Sequencing was performed on peripheral blood. This clonotype was obtained from a man aged 18 to 29 with COVID-19, enrolled during active disease. The CDR3 protein is CASSLLAGSSYNEQFF. CDR3 nucleotides: TGTGCCAGCAGCCTCTTAGCGGGGAGCTCCTACAATGAGCAGTTCTTC.